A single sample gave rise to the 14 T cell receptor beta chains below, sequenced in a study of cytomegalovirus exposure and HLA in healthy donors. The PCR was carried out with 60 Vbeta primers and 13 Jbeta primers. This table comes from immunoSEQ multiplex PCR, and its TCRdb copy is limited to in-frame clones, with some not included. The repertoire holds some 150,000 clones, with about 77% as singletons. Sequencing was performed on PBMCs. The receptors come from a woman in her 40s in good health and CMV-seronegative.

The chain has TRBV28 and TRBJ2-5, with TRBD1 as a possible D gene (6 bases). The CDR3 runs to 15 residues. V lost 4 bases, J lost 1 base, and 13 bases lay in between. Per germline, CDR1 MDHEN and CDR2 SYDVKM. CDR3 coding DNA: TGTGCCAGCAGTTCCCACAGGGCGCTCCAAGAGACCCAGTACTTC. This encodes CASSSHRALQETQYF.

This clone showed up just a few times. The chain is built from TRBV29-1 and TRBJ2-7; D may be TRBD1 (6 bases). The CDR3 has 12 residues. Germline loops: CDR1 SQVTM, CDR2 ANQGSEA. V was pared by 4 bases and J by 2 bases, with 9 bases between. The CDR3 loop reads CSVVDSPYEQYF. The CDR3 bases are TGCAGCGTTGTGGACAGCCCCTACGAGCAGTACTTC.

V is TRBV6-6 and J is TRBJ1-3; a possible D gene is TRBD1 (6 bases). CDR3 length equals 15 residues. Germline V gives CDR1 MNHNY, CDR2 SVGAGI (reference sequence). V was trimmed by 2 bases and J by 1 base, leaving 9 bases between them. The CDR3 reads CASSYAQGSGNTIYF. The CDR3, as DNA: TGTGCCAGCAGTTACGCACAGGGTTCTGGAAACACCATATATTTT.

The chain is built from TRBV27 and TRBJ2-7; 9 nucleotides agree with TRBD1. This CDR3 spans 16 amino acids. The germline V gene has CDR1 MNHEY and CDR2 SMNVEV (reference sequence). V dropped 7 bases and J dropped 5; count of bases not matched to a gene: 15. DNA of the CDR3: TGTGCCAGCAACCCCGCCGGAGGGACAGGGTTAAACGAGCAGTACTTC. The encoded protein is CASNPAGGTGLNEQYF.

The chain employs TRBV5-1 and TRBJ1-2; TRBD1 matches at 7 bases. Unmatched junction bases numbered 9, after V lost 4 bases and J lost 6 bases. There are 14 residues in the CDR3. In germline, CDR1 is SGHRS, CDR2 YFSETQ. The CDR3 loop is CASSVGQSANGYTF. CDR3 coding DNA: TGCGCCAGCAGCGTGGGACAGTCCGCGAATGGCTACACCTTC. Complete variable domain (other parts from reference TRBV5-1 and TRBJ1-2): KAGVTQTPRYLIKTRGQQVTLSCSPISGHRSVSWYQQTPGQGLQFLFEYFSETQRNKGNFPGRFSGRQFSNSRSEMNVSTLELGDSALYLCASSVGQSANGYTFGSGTRLTVV.

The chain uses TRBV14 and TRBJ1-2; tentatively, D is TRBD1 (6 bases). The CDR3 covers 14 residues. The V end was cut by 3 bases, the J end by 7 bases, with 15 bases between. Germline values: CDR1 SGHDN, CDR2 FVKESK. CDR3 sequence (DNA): TGTGCCAGCAGCCAGACCCGACAGGTTGCTGGCTACACCTTC. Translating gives CASSQTRQVAGYTF.

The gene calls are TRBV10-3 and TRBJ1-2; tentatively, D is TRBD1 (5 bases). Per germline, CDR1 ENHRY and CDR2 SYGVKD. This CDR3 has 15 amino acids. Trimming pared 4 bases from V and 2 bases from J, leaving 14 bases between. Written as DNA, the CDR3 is TGTGCCATCAGTGGAACCTCGACAGTAAACTATGGCTACACCTTC. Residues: CAISGTSTVNYGYTF.

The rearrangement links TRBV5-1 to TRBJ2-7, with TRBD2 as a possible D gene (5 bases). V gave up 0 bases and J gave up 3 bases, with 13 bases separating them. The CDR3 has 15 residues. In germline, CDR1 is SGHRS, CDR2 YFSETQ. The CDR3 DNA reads TGCGCCAGCAGCTTGGCCTATTTAGGGAGCTACGAGCAGTACTTC. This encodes CASSLAYLGSYEQYF. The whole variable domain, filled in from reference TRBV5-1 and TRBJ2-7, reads KAGVTQTPRYLIKTRGQQVTLSCSPISGHRSVSWYQQTPGQGLQFLFEYFSETQRNKGNFPGRFSGRQFSNSRSEMNVSTLELGDSALYLCASSLAYLGSYEQYFGPGTRLTVT.

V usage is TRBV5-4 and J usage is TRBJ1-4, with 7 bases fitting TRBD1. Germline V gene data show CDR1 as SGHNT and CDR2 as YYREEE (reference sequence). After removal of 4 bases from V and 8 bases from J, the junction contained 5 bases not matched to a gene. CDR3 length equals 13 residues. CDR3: CASSSTGEEKLFF. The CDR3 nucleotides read TGTGCCAGCAGCAGTACAGGGGAAGAAAAACTGTTTTTT.

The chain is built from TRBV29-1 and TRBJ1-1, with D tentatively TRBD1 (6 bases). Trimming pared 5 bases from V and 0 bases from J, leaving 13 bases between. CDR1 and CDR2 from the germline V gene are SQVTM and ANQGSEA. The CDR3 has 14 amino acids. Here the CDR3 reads CSVLGGTMNTEAFF. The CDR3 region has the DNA TGCAGCGTTTTAGGGGGAACCATGAACACTGAAGCTTTCTTT.

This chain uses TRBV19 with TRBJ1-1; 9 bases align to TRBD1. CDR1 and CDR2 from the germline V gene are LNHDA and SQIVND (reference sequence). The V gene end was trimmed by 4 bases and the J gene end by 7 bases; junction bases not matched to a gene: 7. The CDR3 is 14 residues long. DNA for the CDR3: TGTGCCAGTAGTACCTCTGACAGGGGGGGTGAAGCTTTCTTT. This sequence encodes CASSTSDRGGEAFF.

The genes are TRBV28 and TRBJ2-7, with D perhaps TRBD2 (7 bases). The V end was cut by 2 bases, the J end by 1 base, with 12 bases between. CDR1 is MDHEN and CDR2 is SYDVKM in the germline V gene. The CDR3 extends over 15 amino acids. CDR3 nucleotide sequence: TGTGCCAGCAGTTTAGGGGGGGCGGGTTCCTACGAGCAGTACTTC. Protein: CASSLGGAGSYEQYF.

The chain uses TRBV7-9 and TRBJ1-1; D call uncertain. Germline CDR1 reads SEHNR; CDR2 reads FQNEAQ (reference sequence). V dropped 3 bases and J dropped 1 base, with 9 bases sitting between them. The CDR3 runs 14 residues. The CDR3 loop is CASSFDTSNTEAFF. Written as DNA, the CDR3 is TGTGCCAGCAGCTTTGACACTTCGAACACTGAAGCTTTCTTT.

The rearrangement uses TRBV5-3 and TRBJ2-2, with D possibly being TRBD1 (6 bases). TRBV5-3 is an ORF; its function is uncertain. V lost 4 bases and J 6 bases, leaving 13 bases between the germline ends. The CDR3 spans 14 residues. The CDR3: CARSRTEPPGELFF. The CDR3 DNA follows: TGTGCCAGAAGCCGGACAGAACCGCCCGGGGAGCTGTTTTTT.